The 21 T cell receptor beta chains given below trace back to one sample, sequenced in a study of graft-versus-host responses after intestinal transplantation. Clones were read by immunoSEQ multiplex PCR, and TCRdb kept only the in-frame ones, dropping some. The profile shows around 120,000 clones, roughly nine tenths of them singletons. Their antigens are not known. The material sequenced was unstimulated CD4+ T cells sorted from spleen or lymph node cells, taken before intestinal transplant. These TCRs come from a human donor who received an intestinal transplant.

The chain employs TRBV5-8 and TRBJ2-7; D is possibly TRBD1 (5 bases). Trimming shortened V by 0 bases and J by 4 bases, and 11 bases separated the two germline ends. Germline lookup yields CDR1 SGHTS and CDR2 YDEGEE. The CDR3 runs to 14 residues. The DNA of the CDR3 is TGTGCCAGCAGCTTGGGTGGACATCGGTACGAGCAGTACTTC. Protein: CASSLGGHRYEQYF.

The rearrangement links TRBV6-1 to TRBJ2-5, with D tentatively TRBD2 (7 bases). Germline assignment: CDR1 MNHNS and CDR2 SASEGT. The CDR3 sequence is 15 residues long. V lost 5 bases to trimming and J lost 5 bases, with 18 bases between them. The CDR3 here is CASSITRGAWETQYF. In nucleotides, the CDR3 is TGTGCCAGCAGTATTACCCGGGGGGCCTGGGAGACCCAGTACTTC.

This rearrangement joins TRBV7-3 to TRBJ2-1; TRBD2 matches at 11 bases. V trimming: 5 bases; J trimming: 15 bases; junction bases outside the gene matches: 9. The CDR3 totals 13 residues. Germline CDR1 and CDR2: SGHTA and FQGTGA. The CDR3: CASSAMTSGVRFF. The CDR3 nucleotides read TGTGCCAGCAGCGCTATGACTAGCGGGGTTAGGTTCTTC.

This clone has just one count. The chain carries TRBV5-1 and TRBJ1-2, with 8 bases fitting TRBD1. V was pared by 5 bases and J by 4 bases, with 22 bases of the junction left unmatched. Germline V gene sequence: CDR1 SGHRS, CDR2 YFSETQ. CDR3 length: 19 amino acids. For the CDR3, the DNA is TGCGCCAGCAGTTTTTTGCCCCGGGACAGGCGAGAATCCGTCTATGGCTACACCTTC. Protein sequence: CASSFLPRDRRESVYGYTF.

V gene TRBV19 combines with J gene TRBJ1-5, with 7 bases fitting TRBD1. The CDR3 totals 15 residues. Unmatched junction bases numbered 9, after V lost 3 bases and J lost 7 bases. Per germline, CDR1 LNHDA and CDR2 SQIVND (reference sequence). CDR3 sequence (DNA): TGTGCCAGTAGTATGAGGACAGGCATGGACCAGCCCCAGCATTTT. It encodes CASSMRTGMDQPQHF.

The chain uses TRBV2 and TRBJ1-4; D unclear. Trimming shortened V by 3 bases and J by 4 bases, and 9 bases separated the two germline ends. There are 14 residues in the CDR3. Germline lookup yields CDR1 SNHLY and CDR2 FYNNEI. The DNA of the CDR3 is TGTGCCAGCAGTGAGGCGGGCTATAATGAAAAACTGTTTTTT. Protein product: CASSEAGYNEKLFF.

The rearrangement joins TRBV5-1 to TRBJ1-2; the match to TRBD1 covers 8 bases. CDR3 length: 14 amino acids. V dropped 4 bases and J dropped 4; count of bases not matched to a gene: 6. The germline gives CDR1 SGHRS, CDR2 YFSETQ. The CDR3 sequence: CASSETGDSYGYTF. The CDR3 coding sequence is TGCGCCAGCAGCGAGACAGGGGATTCCTATGGCTACACCTTC. Combining the CDR3 with reference TRBV5-1 and TRBJ1-2 gives the whole variable domain KAGVTQTPRYLIKTRGQQVTLSCSPISGHRSVSWYQQTPGQGLQFLFEYFSETQRNKGNFPGRFSGRQFSNSRSEMNVSTLELGDSALYLCASSETGDSYGYTFGSGTRLTVV.

The chain combines TRBV5-1 with TRBJ2-1; D is unclear. Germline V gives CDR1 SGHRS, CDR2 YFSETQ. V lost 1 base and J lost 5, with 13 bases in between. This CDR3 has 15 amino acids. In DNA form, the CDR3 reads TGCGCCAGCAGCTTGTTTTTGTCCCGGGACAATGAGCAGTTCTTC. Translated: CASSLFLSRDNEQFF.

The DNA for the CDR3 is TGTGCCAGCAGCCTAGCGGGGAGTAACAATGAGCAGTTCTTC. Amino acid sequence: CASSLAGSNNEQFF. The rearrangement links TRBV9 to TRBJ2-1; 9 nucleotides agree with TRBD2. The CDR3 has 14 amino acids. Germline V gene lookup returns CDR1 SGDLS and CDR2 YYNGEE. V shed 4 bases, J shed 5 bases, and the junction held 4 bases outside the gene matches.

This clone was counted a few times. The chain employs TRBV6-6 and TRBJ1-2, with 7 bases lining up with TRBD1. Germline V gene lookup returns CDR1 MNHNY and CDR2 SVGAGI (reference sequence). CDR3 size: 15 residues. Trimming at V came to 6 bases and at J to 5 bases, leaving 12 bases not matched to a gene. CDR3: CASRGVRAGQYGYTF. The CDR3 bases are TGTGCCAGCAGGGGGGTTCGGGCGGGACAGTATGGCTACACCTTC.

The chain joins TRBV6-5 to TRBJ1-1; weak D call: TRBD1 (5 bases). The CDR3 is 15 amino acids. Germline CDR1 MNHEY, CDR2 SVGAGI. Between the trimmed V and J ends, which lost 6 bases and 3 bases, there was a span of 17 bases. CDR3 sequence: CASSRGGSKDTEAFF. The CDR3 region has the DNA TGTGCCAGCAGCCGTGGGGGGAGTAAGGACACTGAAGCTTTCTTT.

The genes are TRBV30 and TRBJ2-7, with 11 positions matching TRBD1. This CDR3 is 15 amino acids long. V was clipped by 0 bases and J by 2 bases; unmatched bases: 3. CDR1 is GTSNPN, CDR2 SVGIG, per germline (reference sequence). For the CDR3, the DNA is TGTGCCTGGAGTGTTCCGGGACAGGGGGCCTACGAGCAGTACTTC. Amino acid sequence: CAWSVPGQGAYEQYF.

The genes are TRBV2 and TRBJ1-2; no clear D gene. Germline loops: CDR1 SNHLY, CDR2 FYNNEI. Trimming pared 4 bases from V and 4 bases from J, leaving 13 bases between. The CDR3 has 14 residues. CDR3 sequence: CASSGGVWIYGYTF. CDR3 nucleotides: TGTGCCAGCAGTGGCGGGGTTTGGATCTATGGCTACACCTTC.

The V gene is TRBV7-2, the J gene TRBJ1-6; the D is unclear. Germline assignment: CDR1 SGHTA and CDR2 FQGNSA. The CDR3 totals 15 residues. V gave up 4 bases and J gave up 9 bases, with 16 bases separating them. Written as DNA, the CDR3 is TGTGCCAGCAGCTCTATTCCGGGAATCTCTTCACCCCTCCACTTT. Its protein is CASSSIPGISSPLHF.

The chain joins TRBV2 to TRBJ2-4, with 8 bases identical to TRBD1. J gave up 6 bases and V 8 bases, and 9 bases lay outside the gene matches. This CDR3 is 14 amino acids long. Per the germline V gene, CDR1 is SNHLY and CDR2 is FYNNEI. CDR3 loop: CASRETGTGNIQYF. As DNA, the CDR3 is TGTGCCAGCCGGGAGACCGGGACAGGAAACATTCAGTACTTC. Combining the CDR3 with reference TRBV2 and TRBJ2-4 gives the whole variable domain EPEVTQTPSHQVTQMGQEVILRCVPISNHLYFYWYRQILGQKVEFLVSFYNNEISEKSEIFDDQFSVERPDGSNFTLKIRSTKLEDSAMYFCASRETGTGNIQYFGAGTRLSVL.

The chain links TRBV5-1 to TRBJ2-7; 13 bases are a match to TRBD2. Trimming at V came to 7 bases and at J to 1 base, leaving 5 bases not matched to a gene. The CDR3 is made up of 15 amino acids. The germline CDR1 and CDR2 sequences are SGHRS and YFSETQ. CDR3 loop: CASRLAGGSSYEQYF. DNA for the CDR3: TGCGCCAGCCGACTAGCGGGAGGTTCTTCCTACGAGCAGTACTTC.

This clone was found a few times. Other DNA sequences in this specimen translate into the identical CDR3. CDR3 loop: CASSFGRGDYGYTF. CDR3 DNA: TGTGCCAGCAGCTTCGGGAGGGGAGACTATGGCTACACCTTC. This sequence joins TRBV5-4 and TRBJ1-2; a weak D match, TRBD1 (5 bases). V lost 2 bases to trimming and J lost 3 bases, with 11 bases between them. This CDR3 spans 14 amino acids. The germline gives CDR1 SGHNT, CDR2 YYREEE (reference sequence).

This CDR3 reads CASRWLVGTYEQYF. CDR3 DNA sequence: TGTGCCAGCAGATGGCTAGTTGGCACCTACGAGCAGTACTTC. This chain connects TRBV6-1 to TRBJ2-7; D uncertain. Germline V gene sequence: CDR1 MNHNS, CDR2 SASEGT. The CDR3 totals 14 residues. The ends were cut back, 6 bases at V and 2 bases at J, with 14 bases in the middle.

CDR3 loop: CASSQDTLAGASTDTQYF. As DNA, the CDR3 is TGCGCCAGCAGCCAAGACACCTTAGCGGGAGCGAGCACAGATACGCAGTATTTT. The chain links TRBV4-1 to TRBJ2-3; TRBD2 matches at 9 bases. The CDR3 covers 18 residues. CDR1 and CDR2 from the germline V gene are MGHRA and YSYEKL. Trimming cost V 0 bases and J 0 bases; bases outside gene matches: 7.

The chain is built from TRBV5-1 and TRBJ2-5; D uncertain. The length of the CDR3 is 15 residues. CDR1 is SGHRS, CDR2 YFSETQ, per germline. Trimming pared 5 bases from V and 3 bases from J, leaving 17 bases between. For the CDR3, the DNA is TGCGCCAGCAGTCCCCAGGTACAGCAGAAAGAGACCCAGTACTTC. It specifies CASSPQVQQKETQYF.

J is TRBJ2-3 and V is TRBV7-6, with TRBD2 matching over 9 bases. The germline CDR1 and CDR2 sequences are SGHVS and FNYEAQ. Trimming removed 5 bases from V and 0 bases from J; junction bases left unmatched: 9. This CDR3 is built from 17 residues. In DNA form, the CDR3 reads TGTGCCAGCAGCGCAAGTTCTAGCGGGGCTAGCACAGATACGCAGTATTTT. Residues: CASSASSSGASTDTQYF. Using reference TRBV7-6 and TRBJ2-3 for the parts outside the CDR3, the full variable domain is GAGVSQSPRYKVTKRGQDVALRCDPISGHVSLYWYRQALGQGPEFLTYFNYEAQQDKSGLPNDRFSAERPEGSISTLTIQRTEQRDSAMYRCASSASSSGASTDTQYFGPGTRLTVL.